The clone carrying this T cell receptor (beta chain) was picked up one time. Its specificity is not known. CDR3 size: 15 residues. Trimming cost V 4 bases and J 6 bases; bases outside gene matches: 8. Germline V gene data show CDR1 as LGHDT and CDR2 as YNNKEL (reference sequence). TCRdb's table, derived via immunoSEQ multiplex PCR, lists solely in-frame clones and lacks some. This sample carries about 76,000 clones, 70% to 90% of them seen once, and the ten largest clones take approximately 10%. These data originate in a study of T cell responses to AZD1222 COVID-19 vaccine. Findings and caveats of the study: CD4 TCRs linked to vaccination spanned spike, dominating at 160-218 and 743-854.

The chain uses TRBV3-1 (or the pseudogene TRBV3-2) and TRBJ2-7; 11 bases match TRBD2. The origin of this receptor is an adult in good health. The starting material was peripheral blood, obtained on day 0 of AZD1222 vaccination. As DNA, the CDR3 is TGTGCCAGCAGCCCGCTAGCGGGAGGAATTTTCGAGCAGTACTTC. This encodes CASSPLAGGIFEQYF.